This TCR beta chain was observed in a study of radiation and T cells in renal cell carcinoma. Study-wide context: Nephrectomy followed 15 Gy stereotactic body radiation by 4 weeks.

Some clones are missing from TCRdb's copy, which holds only in-frame ones; the method was immunoSEQ multiplex PCR. Of some 72,000 clones in the sample, about 80% are singletons; the top ten hold about 6%. Indicated time point: blood 2 weeks post-SBRT. Treatment in this sample: 15 Gy SBRT to primary tumor, nephrectomy 4 weeks later. Radiation-treated patients gave blood at baseline, week 2 and week 4. This renal cell carcinoma was of the clear cell type. The CDR3 has 13 amino acids. The ends were cut back, 2 bases at V and 3 bases at J, with 7 bases in the middle. Germline CDR1 MNHNS, CDR2 SASEGT. Sequences were derived from blood, sampled from a patient whose treatment included radiotherapy and nephrectomy. This chain connects TRBV6-1 to TRBJ1-2; D is uncertain. The clonotype comes from a man aged 60-69 years with renal cell carcinoma. CDR3 bases: TGTGCCAGCAGTGAATGGGAGGACTATGGCTACACCTTC. It specifies CASSEWEDYGYTF.